This T cell receptor beta chain is from a study of OX40 agonist ivuxolimab in advanced cancers. Across the study: Under the entry rules, prior anti-PD-1, anti-PD-L1 or anti-CTLA-4 therapy was allowed, and 40% had some. Broader study findings: At 0.1 to 3.0 mg/kg and by week 6, clonal expansion occurred in CD4+ and CD8+ blood T cells. Antigen targets of the expanded peripheral T cells went undetermined.

Remarks on this clone: Its antigen remains unknown.

V lost 0 bases, J lost 3 bases, and 25 bases lay in between. Looked up from germline, CDR1 is LGHNA and CDR2 is YNFKEQ. The CDR3 consists of 20 residues. Method: immunoSEQ multiplex PCR; TCRdb's copy keeps in-frame clones and lacks some. The sample has fewer than 90,000 clones, nearly 90% seen once. Anyone with autoimmune disease history or systemic immunosuppression was excluded. The source is an adult with an advanced solid tumor such as melanoma, head and neck, liver or kidney cancer. Sample: CD4+ or CD8+ T cells sorted from blood, taken in a trial of the OX40 agonist ivuxolimab. V and J are TRBV4-2 and TRBJ2-3, with D possibly being TRBD2 (6 bases). The CDR3 loop is CASSQEVPRSSTEGTDTQYF. The DNA for the CDR3 is TGTGCCAGCAGCCAAGAAGTCCCCCGAAGTTCAACGGAGGGGACAGATACGCAGTATTTT.